This passage covers 5 T cell receptor beta chains from one sample sequenced in a study of human T cells and chemical hapten exposure. One entry per CDR3 protein results from TCRdb running MiXCR on the RACE reads. The sample lists nearly 95,000 distinct CDR3 sequences, around 10% occurring once. As to time point: patch test 2, 6 weeks after DPC sensitization. Treatment indicated: therapeutic diphenylcyclopropenone sensitization with weekly scalp DPC. The sample consisted of whole blood, taken in connection with sensitization to the hapten diphenylcyclopropenone (DPC). The receptor set was obtained from a man aged 40-50 years with alopecia areata. Some clones in this sample may be carry-over from other donors' samples.

This clonotype was picked up a small number of times. The chain combines TRBV19 with TRBJ2-2, with 7 bases lining up with TRBD2. Germline V gene sequence: CDR1 LNHDA, CDR2 SQIVND (reference sequence). The CDR3 totals 14 residues. With 7 bases clipped from V and 3 bases from J, the junction kept 5 bases outside the gene matches. The DNA for the CDR3 is TGTGCCAGTACCCGGACTAGGGACACCGGGGAGCTGTTTTTT. Translation gives CASTRTRDTGELFF.

This clonotype was recorded at least ten times. The V and J genes are TRBV9 and TRBJ1-3, with no clear D. Between the trimmed V and J ends, which lost 0 bases and 2 bases, there was a span of 15 bases. The CDR3 covers 17 residues. Germline CDR1 is SGDLS and CDR2 is YYNGEE. The DNA for the CDR3 is TGTGCCAGCAGCGTAGCTGGCGAGAGTGGAACTGGAAACACCATATATTTT. This gives the protein CASSVAGESGTGNTIYF.

The chain has TRBV12-3 or TRBV12-4 and TRBJ2-3, with D perhaps matching TRBD2 (5 bases). The length of the CDR3 is 15 residues. Trimming cost V 3 bases and J 0 bases, with 10 bases left between them. In DNA, the CDR3 is TGTGCCAGCAGTTTGGAGGACCACAGCACAGATACGCAGTATTTT. Translating it yields CASSLEDHSTDTQYF.

The rearrangement links TRBV7-2 to TRBJ2-3, with D tentatively TRBD1 (8 bases). The germline V gene has CDR1 SGHTA and CDR2 FQGNSA. The CDR3 is made up of 15 amino acids. V shed 5 bases and J shed 5 bases, with 17 bases lying between them. The CDR3 coding sequence is TGTGCCAGCAGCCAGGGGGCGGGAGTTGGAGATACGCAGTATTTT. Its protein is CASSQGAGVGDTQYF.

This clonotype came up a few times. The rearrangement links TRBV4-3 to TRBJ2-6, with 11 nucleotides matching TRBD1. Per the germline V gene, CDR1 is LGHNA and CDR2 is YSLEER. The CDR3 is 17 residues long. V lost 3 bases, J lost 0 bases, and 1 base stayed unmatched. The CDR3 DNA reads TGCGCCAGCAGCCATGGGACAGGGGGCTCTGGGGCCAACGTCCTGACTTTC. This translates into CASSHGTGGSGANVLTF.